The next 10 T cell receptor beta chains were all read from a single sample in a study of cytomegalovirus exposure and HLA in healthy donors. Primers for the PCR totalled 60 Vbeta and 13 Jbeta. The assay was immunoSEQ multiplex PCR, and TCRdb's table has in-frame clones only and misses some. In the table there are 90,000 to 150,000 clones, about three quarters of which are singletons. Sequenced input: PBMCs. These receptors all stem from a woman aged 40 to 50 in good health and CMV-seropositive.

The V call is TRBV5-1, the J call TRBJ1-2, with TRBD1 as a possible D gene (5 bases). The CDR3 extends over 15 amino acids. Germline V gene data show CDR1 as SGHRS and CDR2 as YFSETQ. Between the trimmed V and J ends, which lost 4 bases and 3 bases, there was a span of 16 bases. CDR3 sequence: CASSRAGREDYGYTF. CDR3 nucleotide sequence: TGCGCCAGCAGCCGCGCTGGCAGGGAGGACTATGGCTACACCTTC.

The chain links TRBV4-3 to TRBJ1-1; weak D call: TRBD1 (6 bases). Per the germline V gene, CDR1 is LGHNA and CDR2 is YSLEER. Trimming took 0 bases from V and 3 from J, leaving 11 bases between them. The CDR3 is 15 residues long. As DNA, the CDR3 is TGCGCCAGCAGCCAAGATACCGAGGGGGACACTGAAGCTTTCTTT. Translating it yields CASSQDTEGDTEAFF.

The chain recombines TRBV2 with TRBJ1-6; the D is unclear. V lost 3 bases and J lost 4, with 7 bases in between. The germline gives CDR1 SNHLY, CDR2 FYNNEI. This CDR3 is 14 amino acids long. CDR3 sequence: CASSDPSYNSPLHF. Here the CDR3 DNA reads TGTGCCAGCAGTGATCCCAGTTATAATTCACCCCTCCACTTT.

The chain recombines TRBV7-2 with TRBJ2-5, with D perhaps matching TRBD1 (5 bases). CDR3 size: 13 residues. From germline, CDR1 is SGHTA and CDR2 FQGNSA. Trimming pared 0 bases from V and 5 bases from J, leaving 7 bases between. The CDR3 loop is CASSLARVETQYF. Here the CDR3 DNA reads TGTGCCAGCAGCTTAGCCAGGGTGGAGACCCAGTACTTC.

The V gene is TRBV27, the J gene TRBJ1-1; maybe TRBD1 (5 bases). V shed 2 bases and J shed 7 bases, with 14 bases lying between them. The CDR3 sequence is 14 residues long. Germline V gives CDR1 MNHEY, CDR2 SMNVEV (reference sequence). The CDR3 loop reads CASSLLGGEGEAFF. The CDR3 DNA sequence: TGTGCCAGCAGTTTACTCGGGGGGGAGGGTGAAGCTTTCTTT.

This clone was found once. This rearrangement joins TRBV10-3 to TRBJ1-1, with 7 positions matching TRBD1. V lost 5 bases, J lost 7 bases, and 7 bases stayed unmatched. The germline gives CDR1 ENHRY, CDR2 SYGVKD. CDR3 length equals 13 residues. CDR3 nucleotides: TGTGCCATCAGTAGGTCGACAGGGCATGAAGCTTTCTTT. Translation: CAISRSTGHEAFF.

J is TRBJ2-1 and V is TRBV9; TRBD2 is a possible D gene (6 bases). V shed 3 bases and J shed 8 bases, with 21 bases lying between them. Germline V lookup: CDR1 SGDLS, CDR2 YYNGEE. The CDR3 is 16 amino acids. The CDR3 region has the DNA TGTGCCAGCAGCGCACCCCGGAGGGGCGCAAACCATGAGCAGTTCTTC. This gives the protein CASSAPRRGANHEQFF.

This clone was detected only a few times. The chain couples TRBV7-2 to TRBJ1-4; TRBD1 aligns across 9 bases. The germline CDR1 and CDR2 sequences are SGHTA and FQGNSA. The CDR3 contains 14 residues. J was trimmed by 7 bases and V by 5 bases; bases with no gene match: 5. The CDR3 here is CASSPGQGPEKLFF. The CDR3 bases are TGTGCCAGCAGCCCAGGACAGGGGCCTGAAAAACTGTTTTTT.

This clone turned up a few times. The chain links TRBV29-1 to TRBJ2-2; unclear D gene. Trimming shortened V by 7 bases and J by 3 bases, and 24 bases separated the two germline ends. Germline V CDR1 and CDR2: SQVTM, ANQGSEA. The CDR3 loop spans 17 amino acids. The CDR3 loop reads CSARARIGQVHTGELFF. The CDR3, as DNA: TGCAGCGCCCGAGCCAGAATTGGGCAGGTACACACCGGGGAGCTGTTTTTT.

The chain employs TRBV27 and TRBJ1-5; a weak D match, TRBD1 (5 bases). The CDR3 runs 14 residues. V lost 6 bases and J 1 base, leaving 10 bases between the germline ends. Germline lookup yields CDR1 MNHEY and CDR2 SMNVEV (reference sequence). CDR3 sequence reads: CASRPQGSNQPQHF. CDR3 bases: TGTGCCAGCAGGCCGCAGGGAAGCAATCAGCCCCAGCATTTT.